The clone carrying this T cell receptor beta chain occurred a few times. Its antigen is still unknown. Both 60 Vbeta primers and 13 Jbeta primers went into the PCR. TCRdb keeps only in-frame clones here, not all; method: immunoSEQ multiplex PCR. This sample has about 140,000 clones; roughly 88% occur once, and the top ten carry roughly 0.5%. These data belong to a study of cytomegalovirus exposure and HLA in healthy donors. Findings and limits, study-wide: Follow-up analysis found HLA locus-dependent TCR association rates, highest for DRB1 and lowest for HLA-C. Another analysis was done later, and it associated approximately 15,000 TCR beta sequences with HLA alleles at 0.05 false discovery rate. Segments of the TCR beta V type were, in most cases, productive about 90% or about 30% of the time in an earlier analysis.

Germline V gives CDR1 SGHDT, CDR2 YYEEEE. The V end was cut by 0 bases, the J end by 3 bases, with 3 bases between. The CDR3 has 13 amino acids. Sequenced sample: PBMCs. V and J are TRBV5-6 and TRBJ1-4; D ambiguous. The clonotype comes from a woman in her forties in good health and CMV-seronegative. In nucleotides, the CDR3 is TGTGCCAGCAGCTTGGGAGCTAATGAAAAACTGTTTTTT. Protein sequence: CASSLGANEKLFF.